Shown below are 2 T cell receptor beta chains from a single sample sequenced in a study of cytomegalovirus exposure and HLA in healthy donors. PCR involved 60 Vbeta and 13 Jbeta primers. Assay used: immunoSEQ multiplex PCR; TCRdb lists only in-frame clones, some missing. Here the sample spans some 150,000 clones, over 60% being singletons. Sequencing used PBMCs. These receptors all stem from a young woman in good health and CMV-seronegative.

The DNA for the CDR3 is TGTGCCAGCTCAGACAGGGGATCAACTAATGAAAAACTGTTTTTT. This translates into CASSDRGSTNEKLFF. The chain has TRBV18 and TRBJ1-4; 8 bases line up with TRBD1. This CDR3 spans 15 amino acids. V lost 5 bases to trimming and J lost 0 bases; unmatched junction nucleotides: 2. CDR1 is KGHSH, CDR2 LQKENI, per germline.

This chain joins TRBV28 and TRBJ2-7; TRBD1 agrees at 10 bases. The CDR3 is 15 residues long. The ends lost 1 base at V and 6 bases at J; junction bases unmatched: 6. Germline values: CDR1 MDHEN, CDR2 SYDVKM. The CDR3 nucleotides are TGTGCCAGCAGTTTATTAACGGGACAGGGGACCGAGCAGTACTTC. Its translation: CASSLLTGQGTEQYF.